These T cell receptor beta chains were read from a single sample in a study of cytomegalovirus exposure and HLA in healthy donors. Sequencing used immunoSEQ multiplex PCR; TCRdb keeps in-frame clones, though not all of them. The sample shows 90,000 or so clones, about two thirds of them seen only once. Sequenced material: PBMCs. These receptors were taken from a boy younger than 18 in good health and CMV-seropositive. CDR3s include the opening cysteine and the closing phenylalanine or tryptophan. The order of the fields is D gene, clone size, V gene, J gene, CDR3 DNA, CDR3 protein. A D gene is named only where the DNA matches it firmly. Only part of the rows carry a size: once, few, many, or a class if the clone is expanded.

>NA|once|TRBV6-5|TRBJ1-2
TGTGCCAGCAGTTACCAATCCGGGCAGGGTGGCGGCTACACCTTC
CASSYQSGQGGGYTF
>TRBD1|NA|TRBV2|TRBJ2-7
TGTGCCAGCAGTGGACAGGGGGTGCGGGAGCAGTACTTC
CASSGQGVREQYF
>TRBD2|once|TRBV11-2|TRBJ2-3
TGTGCCAGCAGCTTAGTTGGCGGGGGGGTCTCCAATACGCAGTATTTT
CASSLVGGGVSNTQYF
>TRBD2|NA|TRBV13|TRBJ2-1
TGTGCCAGCAGCTTAGAGACTAGCGGGAGGAATGAGCAGTTCTTC
CASSLETSGRNEQFF
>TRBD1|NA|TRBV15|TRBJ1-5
TGTGCCACCAGCAGAGATGAGGGGGCGAGTCAGCCCCAGCATTTT
CATSRDEGASQPQHF
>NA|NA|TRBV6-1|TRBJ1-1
TGTGCCAGCAGTGCTCGGCGGGGGCCCCTGAACACTGAAGCTTTCTTT
CASSARRGPLNTEAFF
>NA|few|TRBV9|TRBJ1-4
TGTGCCAGCAGCGTGAGGGTAGACGAAAAACTGTTTTTT
CASSVRVDEKLFF
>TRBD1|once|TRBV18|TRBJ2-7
TGTGCCAGCTCACCGCAGGGACAGGGGGCCTACGAGCAGTACTTC
CASSPQGQGAYEQYF
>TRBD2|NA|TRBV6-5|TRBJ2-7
TGTGCCAGCAGTTACCCGGGGGGCGAGCAGTACTTC
CASSYPGGEQYF
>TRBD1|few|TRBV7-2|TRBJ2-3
TGTGCCAGCAGTTTATCCGGGACAGGCACAGATACGCAGTATTTT
CASSLSGTGTDTQYF